Presented here are 30 T cell receptor beta chains from one specimen sequenced in a study of blood T cells in healthy people across ages (dated by TCRdb to the mid-2010s). Library preparation employed 5' RACE. This sample was sequenced with an Illumina HiSeq 2500. A second about 7 to 12 cycle PCR used a sample-barcoded 5' primer and a J-beta primer mix. TCRdb reprocessed the public reads (quality trimming at Q25 with fastp, clone calling with MiXCR) and kept in-frame beta chains. Every distinct CDR3 protein forms one entry, paired with its most common genes and DNA. This sample is represented by over 550,000 distinct CDR3 sequences; under 30% of them were singletons. Clones ranked in the top ten supply around a sixth of the sample. The sample comprised blood. These receptor sequences come from a woman over 75 in good health.

This clonotype was counted ten times or more. The chain recombines TRBV20-1 with TRBJ2-7; TRBD1 agrees at 9 bases. Germline lookup yields CDR1 DFQATT and CDR2 SNEGSKA (reference sequence). The J segment lost 0 bases and the V segment lost 5 bases, leaving 5 bases of the junction unmatched. The CDR3 totals 14 residues. The CDR3 is CSALGTGNSYEQYF. The CDR3 DNA is TGCAGTGCTCTTGGGACAGGGAACTCCTACGAGCAGTACTTC.

The genes are TRBV28 and TRBJ1-2; the match to TRBD1 covers 8 bases. The trim removed 5 bases at V and 7 bases at J, leaving 9 bases unmatched. In germline, CDR1 is MDHEN, CDR2 SYDVKM. The CDR3 has 14 residues. This chain's CDR3 is CASSDHRGISGYTF. The CDR3 DNA reads TGTGCCAGCAGTGACCACAGGGGGATCTCTGGCTACACCTTC.

The chain uses TRBV5-1 and TRBJ2-5, with TRBD1 as a possible D gene (5 bases). The germline CDR1 and CDR2 sequences are SGHRS and YFSETQ. The CDR3 has 14 residues. V lost 5 bases and J 0 bases, leaving 11 bases between the germline ends. CDR3: CASRPGQYQETQYF. The DNA of the CDR3 is TGCGCCAGCAGACCCGGACAATACCAAGAGACCCAGTACTTC.

The chain joins TRBV30 to TRBJ1-2; perhaps TRBD1 as D (5 bases). The V and J ends lost 5 bases and 5 bases respectively, with 12 bases between them. Germline CDR1 reads GTSNPN; CDR2 reads SVGIG (reference sequence). CDR3 length: 12 residues. CDR3 in DNA: TGTGCCTGGTCCGGGACCGTTTATGGCTACACCTTC. It is translated as CAWSGTVYGYTF.

A word on this clonotype: A much larger clone lies one base from this, so it may be a read error. The chain has TRBV11-3 and TRBJ2-5; a weak D match, TRBD2 (6 bases). The DNA end lines up better with TRBJ2-1; the J call may be wrong. The CDR3 loop spans 13 amino acids. Germline values: CDR1 SGHNT, CDR2 YENEEA. The CDR3 nucleotides read TGTGCCAGCAGCTCACGACTAGGGCAGACCCAGTTCTTC. Translated: CASSSRLGQTQFF.

In this sample, this clonotype turned up many times. This could be a read error, since a much larger clone is one nucleotide away. The genes are TRBV20-1 and TRBJ2-5; TRBD1 or TRBD2 may be the D gene (5 bases each). From germline, CDR1 is DFQATT and CDR2 SNEGSKA (reference sequence). Trimming removed 6 bases from V and 11 bases from J, with 28 bases in between. The CDR3 spans 15 residues. CDR3 bases: TGCAGTGCCCTTACGGGGCAGGTGCCATACAATGAGCAGTACTTC. The encoded protein is CSALTGQVPYNEQYF.

This clonotype was counted between two and nine times. The rearrangement links TRBV6-6 to TRBJ2-2; a possible D gene is TRBD2 (6 bases). Germline V CDR1 and CDR2: MNHNY, SVGAGI (reference sequence). CDR3 length: 14 residues. Deletions cut 7 bases from V and 3 bases from J, with 12 bases between. CDR3: CASIRGAYTGELFF. In nucleotides, the CDR3 is TGTGCCAGCATTCGCGGGGCCTACACCGGGGAGCTGTTTTTT.

About this clonotype: One end of the junction fails to match germline, which may point to a read error. The chain joins TRBV7-2 to TRBJ2-3, with TRBD2 as a possible D gene (6 bases). CDR1 is SGHTA and CDR2 is FQGNSA in the germline V gene. The CDR3 length is 17 residues. This chain's CDR3 is CASSLRPRGSNTDTQWF. In nucleotides, the CDR3 is TGTGCCAGCAGCCTTCGTCCGCGGGGTAGTAATACAGATACGCAGTGGTTT. Supplemented by reference TRBV7-2 and TRBJ2-3, the full variable domain reads GAGVSQSPSNKVTEKGKDVELRCDPISGHTALYWYRQSLGQGLEFLIYFQGNSAPDKSGLPSDRFSAERTGGSVSTLTIQRTQQEDSAVYLCASSLRPRGSNTDTQWFGPGTRLTVL.

This clonotype occurred a few times. Being one base from a much bigger clone, this may be a read error. The V call is TRBV7-2, the J call TRBJ2-7, with a tentative D call TRBD2 (7 bases). V was trimmed by 1 base and J by 7 bases, leaving 17 bases between them. Looked up from germline, CDR1 is SGHTA and CDR2 is FQGNSA. This CDR3 has 15 residues. The CDR3, as DNA: TGTGCCAGCAGCTTAGACCCGGGGGGCACTTATGAGCAGTACTTC. Protein sequence: CASSLDPGGTYEQYF.

V gene TRBV7-2 combines with J gene TRBJ2-4, with D hard to call. The J call may not be correct, given that the DNA end is closer to TRBJ2-5. The CDR3 covers 15 residues. Germline V gives CDR1 SGHTA, CDR2 FQGNSA. CDR3: CASSDSCRVQETQYF. The CDR3 nucleotides read TGTGCCAGCAGTGACTCTTGCAGAGTACAAGAGACCCAGTACTTC.

Comments on this clonotype: A read error is possible here, since a much larger clone lies one base away. This sequence joins TRBV5-1 and TRBJ1-2; tentative D call: TRBD1 (5 bases). Between the trimmed V and J ends, which lost 4 bases and 6 bases, there was a span of 28 bases. Germline CDR1 reads SGHRS; CDR2 reads YFSETQ. This CDR3 is 18 amino acids long. The CDR3 DNA sequence: TGCGCCAGCAGCCCACAGATCCGGACATCTCTAGTACGTGATGGCTACACCTTC. Amino acid sequence: CASSPQIRTSLVRDGYTF.

The chain joins TRBV30 to TRBJ1-1, with D possibly TRBD1 on 5 matching bases. V lost 3 bases and J 1 base, leaving 15 bases between the germline ends. This CDR3 is 15 amino acids long. CDR1 and CDR2 from the germline V gene are GTSNPN and SVGIG (reference sequence). The CDR3 nucleotides read TGTGCCTGGAGGGGGACCGAGGGGAGGAACACTGAAGCTTTCTTT. It is translated as CAWRGTEGRNTEAFF.

This clonotype appeared many times. The chain links TRBV29-1 to TRBJ2-7, with D maybe TRBD1 (5 bases). V lost 5 bases, J lost 4 bases, and 24 bases lay in between. CDR1 and CDR2 from the germline V gene are SQVTM and ANQGSEA. The CDR3 runs 16 residues. The CDR3: CSVLPTGTSRPYEQYF. The DNA for the CDR3 is TGCAGCGTTTTGCCAACAGGTACCTCCAGACCGTACGAGCAGTACTTC.

This clonotype was counted between two and nine times. The V gene is TRBV5-1, the J gene TRBJ1-6, with 12 positions matching TRBD1. The V and J ends lost 2 bases and 10 bases, in that order; junction bases with no gene match: 1. Germline V gene lookup returns CDR1 SGHRS and CDR2 YFSETQ. The CDR3 contains 14 residues. The CDR3 is CASSFGTGGSPLHF. The CDR3 coding sequence is TGCGCCAGCAGCTTTGGGACAGGGGGCTCACCCCTCCACTTT. The entire variable domain, with the rest obtained from reference TRBV5-1 and TRBJ1-6, is as follows: KAGVTQTPRYLIKTRGQQVTLSCSPISGHRSVSWYQQTPGQGLQFLFEYFSETQRNKGNFPGRFSGRQFSNSRSEMNVSTLELGDSALYLCASSFGTGGSPLHFGNGTRLTVT.

V and J are TRBV19 and TRBJ1-5; the D is unclear. This CDR3 region has 15 residues. Germline values: CDR1 LNHDA, CDR2 SQIVND (reference sequence). Trimming stripped 1 base from V and 0 bases from J, with 7 bases between. The CDR3 reads CASSIVGVSNQPQHF. DNA for the CDR3: TGTGCCAGTAGTATAGTCGGGGTTAGCAATCAGCCCCAGCATTTT.

This clonotype showed up just once. Relative to the germline gene, one junction end is altered; a read error may explain this. This chain links TRBV3-1 with TRBJ1-4; D unresolved. The CDR3 is made up of 15 amino acids. CDR1 is LGHDT, CDR2 YNNKEL, per germline (reference sequence). The CDR3 spells CASSQEASRNEKRFF. CDR3 bases: TGTGCCAGCAGCCAAGAAGCCAGCCGCAATGAAAAACGGTTTTTT.

The sample holds a few counts of this clonotype. A much larger clone lies one base from this, so it may be a read error. V usage is TRBV9 and J usage is TRBJ2-5; a possible D gene is TRBD1 (5 bases). There are 14 residues in the CDR3. CDR1 is SGDLS and CDR2 is YYNGEE in the germline V gene. In nucleotides, the CDR3 is TGTGCCAGCGGCGTTGGACCAAAGGGGGAGACCCAGTACTTC. It is translated as CASGVGPKGETQYF.

This clonotype has a handful of counts. V is TRBV5-5 and J is TRBJ2-4; 10 nucleotides match TRBD2. The trim removed 0 bases at V and 1 base at J, leaving 4 bases unmatched. This CDR3 region has 17 residues. Per germline, CDR1 SGHKS and CDR2 YYEKEE (reference sequence). The CDR3 coding sequence is TGTGCCAGCAGCTTGGCCTATAGCGGGGGGGCCAAAAACATTCAGTACTTC. As protein: CASSLAYSGGAKNIQYF.

This clonotype was seen a handful of times. Since a much larger clone is just one base distant, this may be a read error. The V gene is TRBV20-1, the J gene TRBJ2-7, with D perhaps being TRBD1 or TRBD2 (5 bases each). The germline CDR1 and CDR2 sequences are DFQATT and SNEGSKA (reference sequence). The CDR3 runs 13 residues. In nucleotides, the CDR3 is TGCTGTGCTAGCCGGGACGGACTCTACGAGCAGTACTTC. It is translated as CCASRDGLYEQYF.

Ten or more counts support this clonotype. The chain employs TRBV28 and TRBJ2-3; 10 nucleotides align to TRBD2. Germline V gives CDR1 MDHEN, CDR2 SYDVKM. Losses at the gene ends were 5 bases for V and 12 bases for J; bases not matched to a gene: 17. The CDR3 totals 16 residues. CDR3 nucleotide sequence: TGTGCCAGCAGTGATACACAAACCCGACTAGCGGGTGCCCAGTATTTT. Encoded protein: CASSDTQTRLAGAQYF. The entire variable domain, with the rest obtained from reference TRBV28 and TRBJ2-3, is as follows: DVKVTQSSRYLVKRTGEKVFLECVQDMDHENMFWYRQDPGLGLRLIYFSYDVKMKEKGDIPEGYSVSREKKERFSLILESASTNQTSMYLCASSDTQTRLAGAQYFGPGTRLTVL.

This clonotype was counted between two and nine times. Just one base apart from a much larger clone, this may be a read error. The rearrangement uses TRBV29-1 and TRBJ1-2, with a weak D call TRBD1 (6 bases). V was pared by 6 bases and J by 3 bases, with 20 bases between. Looked up from germline, CDR1 is SQVTM and CDR2 is ANQGSEA. This CDR3 has 15 amino acids. The CDR3 DNA reads as TGCAGCGTCCAGGGGACCCCAGGAACGGACTATGGCTACACCTTC. This codes for CSVQGTPGTDYGYTF.

This clonotype occurred many times. The rearrangement uses TRBV12-3 or TRBV12-4 and TRBJ1-1; D is ambiguous. V dropped 6 bases and J dropped 1 base, with 12 bases sitting between them. The CDR3 is 14 amino acids. CDR3 DNA sequence: TGTGCCAGCAGGAGAGTTCACGGGAACACTGAAGCTTTCTTT. It specifies CASRRVHGNTEAFF.

In regard to this clonotype: Just one base apart from a much larger clone, this may be a read error. The chain uses TRBV7-2 and TRBJ2-7; 13 bases agree with TRBD2. The last part of the DNA fits TRBJ2-5 better; the J call may be wrong. Germline V lookup: CDR1 SGHTA, CDR2 FQGNSA. The CDR3 consists of 15 residues. The CDR3 reads CASRRRLAGGETQYF. In nucleotides, the CDR3 is TGTGCCAGCAGGAGAAGACTAGCGGGGGGTGAGACCCAGTACTTC.

This clonotype has at least ten counts. This chain joins TRBV5-1 and TRBJ1-6, with a possible D match to TRBD1 (6 bases). CDR1 and CDR2 from the germline V gene are SGHRS and YFSETQ. Trimming pared 4 bases from V and 10 bases from J, leaving 15 bases between. CDR3 length: 14 amino acids. In DNA, the CDR3 is TGCGCCAGCAGCGCCATTTCCAGGGGCTCACCCCTCCACTTT. As protein: CASSAISRGSPLHF.

This clonotype was seen at least ten times. The gene calls are TRBV27 and TRBJ1-2, with 7 bases matching TRBD1. CDR1 and CDR2 from the germline V gene are MNHEY and SMNVEV (reference sequence). This CDR3 has 15 residues. V gave up 5 bases and J gave up 2 bases; unmatched junction bases: 8. For the CDR3, the DNA is TGTGCCAGCAGTCCCCTAGGACAGGAAAACTATGGCTACACCTTC. Its translation: CASSPLGQENYGYTF.

A word on this clonotype: A much larger clone lies a single base off, so this may be a read error. No conserved phenylalanine or tryptophan ends this CDR3, so it is likely a read error. This chain uses TRBV5-1 with TRBJ2-3; TRBD2 matches 12 bases. Unmatched junction bases numbered 8, after V lost 10 bases and J lost 5 bases. Looked up from germline, CDR1 is SGHRS and CDR2 is YFSETQ. The CDR3 extends over 14 amino acids. CDR3 in amino acids: CASMTSGGIDTQYC. The CDR3 DNA sequence: TGCGCCTCCATGACTAGCGGGGGTATAGATACGCAGTATTGT.

This clonotype was observed a handful of times. Given a much more abundant clone one base away, this may be a read error. The CDR3 region has the DNA TGCGCCAGCAGCTGGGAACAGGGGGCAGGTGGCTACACCTTC. This translates into CASSWEQGAGGYTF. V and J are TRBV5-1 and TRBJ1-2; the match to TRBD1 covers 9 bases. The germline V gene encodes CDR1 SGHRS and CDR2 YFSETQ. This CDR3 region has 14 residues. The junction had 7 bases not matched to a gene; V was cut back by 3 bases and J by 7 bases.

V gene TRBV20-1 combines with J gene TRBJ2-4; no clear D gene. This CDR3 spans 14 amino acids. Germline V gives CDR1 DFQATT, CDR2 SNEGSKA (reference sequence). V was shortened by 4 bases and J by 6 bases, with 16 bases between the two germline ends. The CDR3 here is CSAIPLGRVNIQYF. Written as DNA, the CDR3 is TGCAGTGCTATACCACTCGGACGGGTAAACATTCAGTACTTC.

The sample holds many counts of this clonotype. This chain links TRBV20-1 with TRBJ2-1; 11 bases are shared with TRBD2. Trimming took 4 bases from V and 10 from J; bases not matched to a gene: 15. CDR3 size: 16 residues. CDR1 is DFQATT and CDR2 is SNEGSKA in the germline V gene (reference sequence). DNA for the CDR3: TGCAGTGCTATCGAACCTAGCGGGGGGTACGTTAAAGAGCAGTTCTTC. Translating gives CSAIEPSGGYVKEQFF.

Regarding this clonotype: With a much larger clone just one base away, this may be a read error. This sequence joins TRBV18 and TRBJ2-7; either TRBD1 or TRBD2 may fit D (5 bases each). This CDR3 comprises 15 residues. Germline V gives CDR1 KGHSH, CDR2 LQKENI. V lost 6 bases, J lost 7 bases, and 22 bases lay in between. CDR3 nucleotide sequence: TGTGCCAGCTCCATCGACGGGGCCACCCTTTATGAGCAGTACTTC. Translating gives CASSIDGATLYEQYF.